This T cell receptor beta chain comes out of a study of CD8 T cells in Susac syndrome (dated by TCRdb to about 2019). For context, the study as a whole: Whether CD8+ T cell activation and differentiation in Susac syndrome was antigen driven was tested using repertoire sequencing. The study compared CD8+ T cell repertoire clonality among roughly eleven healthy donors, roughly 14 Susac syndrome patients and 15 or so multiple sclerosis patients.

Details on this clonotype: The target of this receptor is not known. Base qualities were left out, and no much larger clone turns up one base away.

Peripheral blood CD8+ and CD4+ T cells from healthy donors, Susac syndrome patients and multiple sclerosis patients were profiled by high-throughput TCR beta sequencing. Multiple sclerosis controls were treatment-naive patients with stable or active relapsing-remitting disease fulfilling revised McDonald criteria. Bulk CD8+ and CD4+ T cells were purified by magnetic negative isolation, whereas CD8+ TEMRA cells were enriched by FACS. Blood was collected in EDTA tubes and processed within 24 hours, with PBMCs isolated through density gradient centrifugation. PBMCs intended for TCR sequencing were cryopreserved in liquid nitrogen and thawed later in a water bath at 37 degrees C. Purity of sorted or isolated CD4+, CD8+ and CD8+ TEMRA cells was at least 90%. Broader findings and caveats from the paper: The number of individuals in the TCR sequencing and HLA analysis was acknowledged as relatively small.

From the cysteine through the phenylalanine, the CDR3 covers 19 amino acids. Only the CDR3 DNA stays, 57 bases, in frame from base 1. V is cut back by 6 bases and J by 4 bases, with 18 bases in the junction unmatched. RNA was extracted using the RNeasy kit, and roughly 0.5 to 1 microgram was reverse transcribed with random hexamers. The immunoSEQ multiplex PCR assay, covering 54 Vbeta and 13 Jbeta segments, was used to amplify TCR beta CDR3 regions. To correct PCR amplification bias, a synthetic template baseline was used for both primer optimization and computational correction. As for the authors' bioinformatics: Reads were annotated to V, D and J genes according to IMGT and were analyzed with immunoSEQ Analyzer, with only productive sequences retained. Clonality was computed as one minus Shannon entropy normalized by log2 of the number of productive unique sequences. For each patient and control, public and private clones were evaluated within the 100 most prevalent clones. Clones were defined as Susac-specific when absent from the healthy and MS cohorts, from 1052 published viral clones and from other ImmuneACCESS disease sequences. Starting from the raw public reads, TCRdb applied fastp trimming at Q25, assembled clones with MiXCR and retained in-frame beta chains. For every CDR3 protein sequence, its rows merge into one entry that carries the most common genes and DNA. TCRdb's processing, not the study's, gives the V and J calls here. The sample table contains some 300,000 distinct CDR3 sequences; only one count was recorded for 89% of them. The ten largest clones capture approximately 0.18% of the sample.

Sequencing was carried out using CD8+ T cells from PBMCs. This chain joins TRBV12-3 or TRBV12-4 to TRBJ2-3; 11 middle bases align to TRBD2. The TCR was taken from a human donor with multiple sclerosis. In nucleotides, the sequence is TGTGCCAGCAGCCCCCCACCTCTGACTAGCGGGGATGTTTCAGATACGCAGTATTTT. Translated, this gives CASSPPPLTSGDVSDTQYF.